This entry describes one T cell receptor beta chain. Its antigen remains unidentified. Per-nucleotide qualities are absent, and no much larger clonotype sits a single base away. Each collaborating institution followed its own protocols to collect whole blood in K2EDTA tubes. For TCRbeta analysis, collaborator samples were shipped as frozen whole blood, as isolated PBMCs, or as DNA extracted from either sample type. This specimen belongs to a study of blood T cell repertoires in COVID-19 (TCRdb year 2020). For the wider study: Samples covering the acute and convalescent phases of COVID-19 were provided by collaborators in the United States, Italy and Spain. The prospective study material was composed of cDNA or gDNA derived from T cells, B-cell-depleted T cells, or PBMCs. Deeply sampled blood TCRbeta repertoires from subjects exposed to, actively infected with, or recovered from COVID-19 were included in the dataset. The repertoires were made available in a free public database intended to serve as a resource for research on the immune response to SARS-CoV-2. Samples were obtained from the ongoing ImmuneRACE study (first 160 participants) and from 1,254 subjects provided by 6 global collaborators. A de-identified subject ID, COVID-19 status, age in years and sex were almost always included in the sample metadata. Where available, HLA class I and class II types were taken from metadata supplied by the sample provider and were not determined by assay-based typing. Points the paper makes about the study in general: Clinical and demographic metadata were provided uncurated, with the amount varying by source and participant.

TCRbeta CDR3 regions were amplified from genomic DNA by means of the immunoSEQ Assay, a bias-controlled multiplex PCR. In the source study's methods: Nucleated cell counts per sample were estimated from amplification of reference gene primers within the assay. To quantify the absolute abundance of each unique TCRbeta CDR3 rearrangement, sequence reads were collapsed and filtered. For each sample, productive Simpson clonality was calculated by taking the square root of Simpson's diversity index across productive rearrangements. As stored in TCRdb, this immuneACCESS dataset retains in-frame rearrangements with V and J assigned. A fraction of the clones does not appear; measured against another copy, unresolved V genes explain less than half of the discrepancy, and the remainder lacks a known reason. V, J and clone size reflect that table, while D and trimming were determined from the DNA. For this sample there are about 490,000 clones; roughly 88% appear just once. Jointly, the top ten make up 3.2% of the sample.

The CDR1 and CDR2 encoded by the germline V gene are SGHAT and FQNNGV. From cysteine to phenylalanine, the CDR3 is 14 amino acids long. Just CDR3 DNA is preserved here, 42 bases in frame from base 1. V drops 1 base and J drops 3 bases, leaving 9 bases in between. The sample was peripheral blood. The TCR comes from a human donor in a cohort sampled during active COVID-19. The V and J genes are TRBV11-2 and TRBJ1-2; no confident D gene assignment can be made. CDR3 reads: CASSLVGAYYGYTF. In nucleotide form, the sequence is TGTGCCAGCAGCTTAGTGGGAGCCTACTATGGCTACACCTTC.